This paragraph reports one T cell receptor (beta chain). Its target is unknown. Universal primer sites and UMIs were introduced during 5'RACE template-switching synthesis of TCR cDNA. MiXCR, run by TCRdb on the 5' RACE reads, gives a single entry per CDR3 protein. The table records about 310,000 distinct CDR3 sequences, less than 4.5% of them present only once. The CDR3 is made up of 17 amino acids. Germline V gene sequence: CDR1 LGHNA, CDR2 YSLEER. V lost 0 bases to trimming and J lost 4 bases, with 15 bases between them. The data stem from a study of T cells after yellow fever vaccination. Study as a whole: SMART-Seq v4 Ultra Low Input handled preparation of low-cell-number fractions.

Study-level points and caveats: Boosting was followed by the reappearance of most primary-vaccination clones (less than 98% CD4, about 88% CD8). On re-exposure, the response was weaker but peaked faster, at day 5 versus 15.

This TCR derives from a man aged 18 to 30 who received the YFV17D yellow fever vaccine. V and J are TRBV4-3 and TRBJ2-2, with D uncertain. The sample in question was PBMCs, obtained on the day of the yellow fever booster vaccination. The CDR3 sequence: CASSQDLGGSGTGELFF. The CDR3 region has the DNA TGCGCCAGCAGCCAAGATCTTGGCGGATCGGGCACCGGGGAGCTGTTTTTT.